What follows are 21 T cell receptor beta chains derived from one specimen sequenced in a study of beta chain features in type 1 diabetes. Sequencing targeted expressed TCRB transcripts, as all isolated RNA had been reverse transcribed. Clones were sequenced by immunoSEQ multiplex PCR, and TCRdb holds only the in-frame ones, with some missing. The table has roughly 41,000 clones, around 48% seen once. Sequencing used central memory CD4+ T cells from blood. These TCRs come from a woman under 30 in good health.

V is TRBV5-7 and J is TRBJ2-1; D unclear. TRBV5-7 belongs to the ORF category, with a function that is uncertain. This CDR3 has 16 amino acids. Trimming left V 0 bases short and J 8 bases short, with 18 bases between. This CDR3 is CASSLEILLLGDEQFF. In nucleotides, the CDR3 is TGTGCCAGCAGCTTGGAGATTCTCCTCCTAGGCGATGAGCAGTTCTTC.

This clone appeared a single time. This chain joins TRBV5-1 and TRBJ2-1; no reliable D call. There are 15 residues in the CDR3. V was trimmed by 0 bases and J by 1 base, leaving 8 bases between them. Germline V lookup: CDR1 SGHRS, CDR2 YFSETQ. The CDR3 bases are TGCGCCAGCAGCTTGGATACCTATTCCTACAATGAGCAGTTCTTC. This translates into CASSLDTYSYNEQFF.

The chain links TRBV28 to TRBJ1-5, with 8 bases aligning to TRBD1. The V gene's germline CDR1 is MDHEN and CDR2 SYDVKM. V gave up 6 bases and J gave up 7 bases; unmatched junction bases: 5. The CDR3 spans 13 residues. CDR3 DNA: TGTGCCAGCAGCGACAGGGGAGGGCAGCCCCAGCATTTT. It specifies CASSDRGGQPQHF.

V gene TRBV18 combines with J gene TRBJ1-5, with 7 bases that match TRBD1. Germline values: CDR1 KGHSH, CDR2 LQKENI. V lost 0 bases and J lost 3; bases outside the gene matches: 5. The CDR3 consists of 16 residues. CDR3 in DNA: TGTGCCAGCTCACCACCGGCAACAGGGGTCAATCAGCCCCAGCATTTT. Translated, it gives CASSPPATGVNQPQHF.

The chain is built from TRBV18 and TRBJ1-5; D is perhaps TRBD1 (5 bases). This CDR3 has 14 amino acids. Trimming took 3 bases from V and 4 from J, leaving 10 bases between them. Germline CDR1 reads KGHSH; CDR2 reads LQKENI. CDR3 in DNA: TGTGCCAGCTCACCGAAGACAGTAAATCAGCCCCAGCATTTT. This gives the protein CASSPKTVNQPQHF.

This chain connects TRBV27 to TRBJ2-1; no clear D. In germline, CDR1 is MNHEY, CDR2 SMNVEV (reference sequence). CDR3 length: 11 amino acids. Trimming removed 5 bases at V and 4 bases at J, with 3 bases between. CDR3 in amino acids: CASSLYNEQFF. The CDR3 bases are TGTGCCAGCAGTCTTTACAATGAGCAGTTCTTC.

The chain uses TRBV23-1 and TRBJ2-7, with 12 bases that match TRBD2. TRBV23-1 is labeled an ORF, and its function is uncertain. V dropped 0 bases and J dropped 5; count of bases not matched to a gene: 5. The CDR3 sequence is 16 residues long. CDR3 DNA: TGCGCCAGCAGTCAATCGACTAGCGGGAGAAAAAACGAGCAGTACTTC. Encoded protein: CASSQSTSGRKNEQYF.

J is TRBJ2-2 and V is TRBV10-3; 9 bases align to TRBD2. V was pared by 4 bases and J by 0 bases, with 3 bases of the junction left unmatched. Per germline, CDR1 ENHRY and CDR2 SYGVKD. This CDR3 spans 16 amino acids. CDR3 sequence reads: CAISGLAGSNTGELFF. CDR3 nucleotide sequence: TGTGCCATCAGTGGGCTAGCGGGGTCGAACACCGGGGAGCTGTTTTTT.

The table lists this clone with a few counts. The chain employs TRBV7-9 and TRBJ2-1; 7 bases line up with TRBD2. Looked up from germline, CDR1 is SEHNR and CDR2 is FQNEAQ (reference sequence). The CDR3 runs to 14 residues. J gave up 7 bases and V 6 bases, and 9 bases lay outside the gene matches. The CDR3 loop reads CASRPTSETNEQFF. The CDR3 bases are TGTGCCAGCAGACCTACTAGCGAGACTAATGAGCAGTTCTTC.

The V call is TRBV15, the J call TRBJ1-2; TRBD1 matches at 7 bases. The ends lost 3 bases at V and 7 bases at J; junction bases unmatched: 8. From germline, CDR1 is LNHNV and CDR2 YYDKDF (reference sequence). The CDR3 is 14 amino acids. CDR3 in amino acids: CATSRDRWDFGYTF. The DNA for the CDR3 is TGTGCCACCAGCAGGGACAGGTGGGATTTTGGCTACACCTTC.

In its sample, this clone was seen a few times. This CDR3 is CASSSGGSNYGYTF. The CDR3 nucleotides are TGTGCCAGCAGCTCGGGAGGTTCTAACTATGGCTACACCTTC. V usage is TRBV7-8 and J usage is TRBJ1-2, with D unresolved. The length of the CDR3 is 14 residues. Germline V lookup: CDR1 SGHVS, CDR2 FQNEAQ. Trimming left V 4 bases short and J 0 bases short, with 9 bases between.

This clone was observed at least ten times. V usage is TRBV5-4 and J usage is TRBJ2-7; 10 nucleotides match TRBD1. From germline, CDR1 is SGHNT and CDR2 YYREEE (reference sequence). The CDR3 has 15 residues. V shed 0 bases, J shed 3 bases, and the junction held 3 bases outside the gene matches. CDR3 residues: CASSLEGTGVYEQYF. In DNA, the CDR3 is TGTGCCAGCAGCTTGGAGGGGACAGGGGTCTACGAGCAGTACTTC. The variable domain in full, completed from reference TRBV5-4 and TRBJ2-7, reads ETGVTQSPTHLIKTRGQQVTLRCSSQSGHNTVSWYQQALGQGPQFIFQYYREEENGRGNFPPRFSGLQFPNYSSELNVNALELDDSALYLCASSLEGTGVYEQYFGPGTRLTVT.

This clone was seen more than once but under ten times. The V and J genes are TRBV6-6 and TRBJ1-5, with D possibly TRBD1 on 6 matching bases. V lost 6 bases and J 2 bases, leaving 8 bases between the germline ends. This CDR3 is built from 13 residues. Germline loops: CDR1 MNHNY, CDR2 SVGAGI (reference sequence). CDR3: CASRQGGNQPQHF. The DNA of the CDR3 is TGTGCCAGCAGACAGGGAGGCAATCAGCCCCAGCATTTT.

The chain uses TRBV7-9 and TRBJ2-6, with 7 bases matching TRBD2. Germline V CDR1 and CDR2: SEHNR, FQNEAQ (reference sequence). This CDR3 has 18 residues. The J segment lost 2 bases and the V segment lost 1 base, leaving 8 bases of the junction unmatched. The CDR3 region has the DNA TGTGCCAGCAGCTTAGATGGCGGGAGTCTTCCTGGGGCCAACGTCCTGACTTTC. It codes for CASSLDGGSLPGANVLTF.

This clone was found a few times. V and J are TRBV11-2 and TRBJ1-2; D gene ambiguous. This CDR3 has 15 amino acids. The V end was cut by 5 bases, the J end by 3 bases, with 16 bases between. Germline CDR1 reads SGHAT; CDR2 reads FQNNGV. Here the CDR3 DNA reads TGTGCCAGCAGCCCCGGAGCAGCAATCTACTATGGCTACACCTTC. Encoded protein: CASSPGAAIYYGYTF.

V usage is TRBV5-1 and J usage is TRBJ2-3; D gene unclear. V lost 0 bases to trimming and J lost 2 bases, with 7 bases between them. The length of the CDR3 is 14 residues. Germline V gene sequence: CDR1 SGHRS, CDR2 YFSETQ. The CDR3 region is CASSLDQATDTQYF. In DNA form, the CDR3 reads TGCGCCAGCAGCTTGGACCAAGCCACAGATACGCAGTATTTT.

This chain joins TRBV6-5 and TRBJ2-1; possible D gene TRBD2, 5 bases. Germline CDR1 reads MNHEY; CDR2 reads SVGAGI. The germline V and J ends were trimmed by 4 bases and 0 bases, with 10 bases remaining between them. The CDR3 has 15 residues. The CDR3: CASSLRRNSYNEQFF. Here the CDR3 DNA reads TGTGCCAGCAGTTTGAGGAGGAACTCCTACAATGAGCAGTTCTTC.

The genes are TRBV2 and TRBJ2-2, with a possible D match to TRBD2 (6 bases). V was shortened by 0 bases and J by 0 bases, with 11 bases between the two germline ends. The CDR3 has 17 residues. Germline V CDR1 and CDR2: SNHLY, FYNNEI. The CDR3 spells CASSEAIRLANTGELFF. CDR3 coding DNA: TGTGCCAGCAGTGAAGCAATTAGACTAGCGAACACCGGGGAGCTGTTTTTT. The full variable domain, completed using reference TRBV2 and TRBJ2-2, is EPEVTQTPSHQVTQMGQEVILRCVPISNHLYFYWYRQILGQKVEFLVSFYNNEISEKSEIFDDQFSVERPDGSNFTLKIRSTKLEDSAMYFCASSEAIRLANTGELFFGEGSRLTVL.

CDR3: CAIRPTGNEKLFF. For the CDR3, the DNA is TGTGCCATCAGACCGACAGGGAATGAAAAACTGTTTTTT. The J gene is TRBJ1-4, the V gene TRBV10-3, with 7 bases fitting TRBD1. The CDR3 is 13 amino acids. V was clipped by 6 bases and J by 5 bases; unmatched bases: 3. The V gene's germline CDR1 is ENHRY and CDR2 SYGVKD.

The chain is built from TRBV7-2 and TRBJ2-5, with D unclear. Germline CDR1 is SGHTA and CDR2 is FQGNSA. The germline V and J ends were trimmed by 5 bases and 5 bases, with 9 bases remaining between them. The CDR3 loop spans 12 amino acids. The CDR3 bases are TGTGCCAGCAGCCCCCCCCGGGAGACCCAGTACTTC. This sequence encodes CASSPPRETQYF.

The chain recombines TRBV4-2 with TRBJ1-1; D is perhaps TRBD1 (5 bases). Trimming removed 0 bases from V and 0 bases from J, with 14 bases in between. CDR1 is LGHNA, CDR2 YNFKEQ, per germline. This CDR3 is built from 17 residues. CDR3 in DNA: TGTGCCAGCAGCCAAGATCGGAGACAGATCATGAACACTGAAGCTTTCTTT. Encoded protein: CASSQDRRQIMNTEAFF.